This T cell receptor beta chain was recorded in a study of memory CD4+ T cells and cytomegalovirus serostatus. Study overall: Donors were healthy Belgian adults, fewer than ten CMV seropositive and about two dozen seronegative.

Libraries were prepared by immunoSEQ multiplex PCR; TCRdb keeps only in-frame clonotypes and omits some of them. The sample lists approximately 45,000 clones, over 60% occurring once. Single viable CD3+CD4+CD8-CD45RO+ cells were sorted as the memory CD4+ T cells. CD4+ T cells were isolated by positive magnetic selection. The germline V gene encodes CDR1 KGHSH and CDR2 LQKENI. The germline V and J ends were trimmed by 2 bases and 4 bases, with 9 bases remaining between them. The CDR3 runs 15 residues. The sequencing input was memory CD4+ T cells from blood. The sequence derives from an adult in good health and CMV-seronegative. The chain carries TRBV18 and TRBJ1-6; D may be TRBD1 (6 bases). The CDR3, as DNA: TGTGCCAGCTCACCAGCAGGGGATTATAATTCACCCCTCCACTTT. This codes for CASSPAGDYNSPLHF. Full variable domain (remainder filled in from reference TRBV18 and TRBJ1-6): NAGVMQNPRHLVRRRGQEARLRCSPMKGHSHVYWYRQLPEEGLKFMVYLQKENIIDESGMPKERFSAEFPKEGPSILRIQQVVRGDSAAYFCASSPAGDYNSPLHFGNGTRLTVT.